This T cell receptor beta chain comes out of a study of cytomegalovirus exposure and HLA in healthy donors. Vbeta (60) and Jbeta (13) primers were used in the PCR. Libraries were prepared by immunoSEQ multiplex PCR; TCRdb keeps only in-frame clonotypes and omits some of them. The sample yields about 180,000 clones, 70% to 80% seen once. Concerning this clone itself: Its target is unknown.

Germline V gives CDR1 MDHEN, CDR2 SYDVKM. V gave up 5 bases and J gave up 5 bases, with 16 bases separating them. The length of the CDR3 is 14 residues. Study results and limitations: Judged likely to be a sequencing artifact was a cluster of highly shared sequence variants. Analyses of presence and absence presupposed an approximately uniform sequencing depth across donors.

Sequenced material: PBMCs. This chain connects TRBV28 to TRBJ2-7; tentative D call: TRBD1 (5 bases). This receptor was identified in a male donor in good health and CMV-seronegative. The CDR3 sequence: CASSPRRGSNEQYF. CDR3 sequence (DNA): TGTGCCAGCAGTCCCCGTAGGGGATCCAACGAGCAGTACTTC.